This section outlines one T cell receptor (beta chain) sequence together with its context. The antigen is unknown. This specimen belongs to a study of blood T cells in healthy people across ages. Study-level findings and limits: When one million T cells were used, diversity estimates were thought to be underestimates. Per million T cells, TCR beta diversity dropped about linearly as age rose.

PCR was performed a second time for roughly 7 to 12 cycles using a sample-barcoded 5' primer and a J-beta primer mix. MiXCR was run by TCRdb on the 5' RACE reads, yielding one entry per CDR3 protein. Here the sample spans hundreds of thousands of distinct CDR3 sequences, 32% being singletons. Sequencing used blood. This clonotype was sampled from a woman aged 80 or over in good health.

The CDR3 DNA is TGCAGCGCCAGCTGGGTTTTCCTTGGTGGAAACACCATATATTTT. This encodes CSASWVFLGGNTIYF. The chain combines TRBV29-1 with TRBJ1-3, with unresolved D. Trimming removed 7 bases from V and 3 bases from J, with 19 bases in between. The CDR3 is 15 amino acids. CDR1 is SQVTM, CDR2 ANQGSEA, per germline.